These 27 T cell receptor beta chains originate from one sample sequenced in a study of blood T cell repertoires in COVID-19. TCRdb keeps only in-frame clones here, not all; method: immunoSEQ multiplex PCR. The sample records some 120,000 clones, over 80% being singletons. Sample: peripheral blood. The receptor set was obtained from a man between 65 and 85 years old with acute or convalescent COVID-19.

V and J are TRBV24-1 and TRBJ1-5, with a tentative D call TRBD1 (6 bases). Trimming left V 0 bases short and J 4 bases short, with 15 bases between. The CDR3 runs 17 residues. The germline V gene has CDR1 KGHDR and CDR2 SFDVKD. CDR3 coding DNA: TGTGCCACCAGTGATTTGCCACAGGGTAGAAAAAATCAGCCCCAGCATTTT. This sequence encodes CATSDLPQGRKNQPQHF.

The chain joins TRBV10-2 to TRBJ2-5; 8 bases are shared with TRBD2. CDR1 WSHSY and CDR2 SAAADI come from the germline V gene. The ends lost 3 bases at V and 4 bases at J; junction bases unmatched: 10. The CDR3 consists of 16 residues. The CDR3 DNA is TGCGCCAGCAGTGAATGGCGGGGGGTGAGAAGAGAGACCCAGTACTTC. Translated: CASSEWRGVRRETQYF.

A few counts support this clone. The chain combines TRBV3-1 (or the pseudogene TRBV3-2) with TRBJ1-2, with TRBD1 identical over 10 bases. CDR1 and CDR2 (germline): LGHDT, YNNKEL (reference sequence). With V trimmed by 5 bases and J by 2 bases, 5 bases remained unmatched. The CDR3 contains 15 residues. CDR3: CASSSDRGRNYGYTF. CDR3 in DNA: TGTGCCAGCAGCTCCGACAGGGGGCGCAACTATGGCTACACCTTC.

The rearrangement joins TRBV5-1 to TRBJ2-1, with D possibly matching TRBD1 (6 bases). Germline V gene data show CDR1 as SGHRS and CDR2 as YFSETQ. Deletions cut 3 bases from V and 0 bases from J, with 10 bases between. This CDR3 contains 15 residues. CDR3 loop: CASSSTGGSYNEQFF. CDR3 nucleotides: TGCGCCAGCAGCTCGACAGGTGGCTCCTACAATGAGCAGTTCTTC.

The rearrangement uses TRBV10-3 and TRBJ2-3; 9 bases agree with TRBD1. Trimming cost V 6 bases and J 4 bases; bases outside gene matches: 11. In germline, CDR1 is ENHRY, CDR2 SYGVKD. The CDR3 loop spans 16 amino acids. CDR3 coding DNA: TGTGCCATCAGCCTACAAGACAGGGGGTCCCCAGATACGCAGTATTTT. Translating it yields CAISLQDRGSPDTQYF.

V usage is TRBV19 and J usage is TRBJ2-3; 9 bases map to TRBD1. CDR1 LNHDA and CDR2 SQIVND come from the germline V gene (reference sequence). V lost 6 bases and J lost 4; bases outside the gene matches: 5. The CDR3 consists of 14 residues. CDR3 DNA: TGTGCCAGTAGGAAAGACAGGGGGGCAGATACGCAGTATTTT. This encodes CASRKDRGADTQYF.

This clone was observed a handful of times. This chain uses TRBV5-6 with TRBJ1-2; 7 bases are shared with TRBD1. Germline-derived CDR1 and CDR2 are SGHDT and YYEEEE. V was clipped by 4 bases and J by 3 bases; unmatched bases: 6. The CDR3 length is 14 residues. The CDR3 bases are TGTGCCAGCAGCGCCTCAGGGGGTTACTATGGCTACACCTTC. It translates to CASSASGGYYGYTF.

The V call is TRBV2, the J call TRBJ2-3; TRBD2 aligns across 11 bases. The CDR3 length is 17 residues. CDR1 and CDR2 from the germline V gene are SNHLY and FYNNEI. V lost 4 bases, J lost 2 bases, and 8 bases stayed unmatched. Here the CDR3 reads CASSAAVLAGVTDTQYF. CDR3 nucleotides: TGTGCCAGCAGTGCCGCCGTACTAGCGGGGGTCACAGATACGCAGTATTTT.

This chain uses TRBV2 with TRBJ1-1, with a tentative D call TRBD1 (5 bases). The CDR3 length is 10 residues. V lost 7 bases and J lost 11, with 11 bases in between. Per the germline V gene, CDR1 is SNHLY and CDR2 is FYNNEI. The CDR3 protein is CASKGLEAFF. Written as DNA, the CDR3 is TGTGCCAGCAAGGGACTCGAGGCTTTCTTT.

J is TRBJ1-6 and V is TRBV4-1; D remains unclear. Germline V CDR1 and CDR2: MGHRA, YSYEKL. This CDR3 has 16 residues. The V end was cut by 4 bases, the J end by 5 bases, with 15 bases between. The CDR3 DNA reads TGCGCCAGCAGCCCCTATGTGGAGATAAATAATTCACCCCTCCACTTT. It yields the protein CASSPYVEINNSPLHF.

The rearrangement joins TRBV5-1 to TRBJ2-1; D is possibly TRBD1 (6 bases). Trimming pared 4 bases from V and 1 base from J, leaving 12 bases between. The CDR3 has 15 residues. Per the germline V gene, CDR1 is SGHRS and CDR2 is YFSETQ. The CDR3 protein is CASSEQGGSYNEQFF. The CDR3 DNA reads as TGCGCCAGCAGCGAACAGGGTGGTTCCTACAATGAGCAGTTCTTC.

This clone was counted once. This chain uses TRBV5-1 with TRBJ1-1; D is perhaps TRBD1 (5 bases). Trimming cost V 0 bases and J 7 bases, with 13 bases left between them. The CDR3 consists of 14 residues. Germline-derived CDR1 and CDR2 are SGHRS and YFSETQ. The CDR3, as DNA: TGCGCCAGCAGCTTGGGGCAGGGAGGTGGTGAAGCTTTCTTT. Encoded protein: CASSLGQGGGEAFF.

Written as DNA, the CDR3 is TGTGCCAGCAGCGGACAGGGGGCTAATGGAGATACGCAGTATTTT. Protein sequence: CASSGQGANGDTQYF. The rearrangement links TRBV11-2 to TRBJ2-3; 11 bases align to TRBD1. V was clipped by 5 bases and J by 5 bases; unmatched bases: 6. The CDR3 is 15 residues long. Germline-derived CDR1 and CDR2 are SGHAT and FQNNGV.

The CDR3 DNA follows: TGTGCCAGCAGCAAGAAGGGGCGCGGATCCTACGAGCAGTACTTC. This gives the protein CASSKKGRGSYEQYF. V gene TRBV28 combines with J gene TRBJ2-7; possible D gene TRBD1, 5 bases. Deletions cut 6 bases from V and 1 base from J, with 16 bases between. From germline, CDR1 is MDHEN and CDR2 SYDVKM. The CDR3 runs 15 residues.

In the case of this clone: This CDR3 is also generated by other DNA sequences in the sample. The V and J genes are TRBV29-1 and TRBJ2-3; 12 nucleotides agree with TRBD1. J lost 6 bases, V lost 3 bases, and 1 base had no gene match. The CDR3 runs 13 residues. Per the germline V gene, CDR1 is SQVTM and CDR2 is ANQGSEA. The CDR3 reads CSVEGQGADTQYF. The DNA for the CDR3 is TGCAGCGTTGAGGGACAGGGGGCGGATACGCAGTATTTT.

This clone came up many times. The chain has TRBV5-1 and TRBJ1-6, with D unclear. Trimming took off 4 bases at V and 7 bases at J, with 12 bases between the two ends. CDR1 is SGHRS and CDR2 is YFSETQ in the germline V gene. The CDR3 totals 14 residues. CDR3 in amino acids: CASSPDGVNSPLHF. DNA for the CDR3: TGCGCCAGCAGCCCCGACGGGGTGAATTCACCCCTCCACTTT. The full variable domain, completed using reference TRBV5-1 and TRBJ1-6, is KAGVTQTPRYLIKTRGQQVTLSCSPISGHRSVSWYQQTPGQGLQFLFEYFSETQRNKGNFPGRFSGRQFSNSRSEMNVSTLELGDSALYLCASSPDGVNSPLHFGNGTRLTVT.

This chain links TRBV2 with TRBJ1-1; TRBD1 agrees at 8 bases. Trimming cost V 6 bases and J 0 bases; bases outside gene matches: 3. The CDR3 contains 14 residues. CDR1 SNHLY and CDR2 FYNNEI come from the germline V gene. CDR3 sequence: CASRPTGVNTEAFF. The CDR3 nucleotides read TGTGCCAGCAGACCGACAGGGGTGAACACTGAAGCTTTCTTT.

The chain has TRBV5-1 and TRBJ1-1; a weak D match, TRBD1 (6 bases). Germline-derived CDR1 and CDR2 are SGHRS and YFSETQ. The CDR3 has 17 residues. V lost 4 bases and J 1 base, leaving 20 bases between the germline ends. CDR3 nucleotide sequence: TGCGCCAGCAGCCCCGAGGGGGGGCAGCTAGAGAACACTGAAGCTTTCTTT. Its protein product is CASSPEGGQLENTEAFF.

This clone has only a few counts. The chain has TRBV5-4 and TRBJ1-1; weak D call: TRBD1 (6 bases). The CDR3 extends over 15 amino acids. V lost 4 bases to trimming and J lost 1 base, with 14 bases between them. The germline V gene encodes CDR1 SGHNT and CDR2 YYREEE (reference sequence). The chain's CDR3 is CASSPGMDRNTEAFF. The DNA for the CDR3 is TGTGCCAGCAGCCCGGGTATGGACAGGAACACTGAAGCTTTCTTT.

V usage is TRBV6-5 and J usage is TRBJ1-4; no firm D call. CDR3 length: 10 amino acids. Germline V CDR1 and CDR2: MNHEY, SVGAGI. Trimming pared 8 bases from V and 8 bases from J, leaving 6 bases between. CDR3 sequence: CASSREKLFF. CDR3 DNA: TGTGCCAGCTCGAGGGAAAAACTGTTTTTT.

The chain joins TRBV19 to TRBJ1-5, with TRBD1 identical over 8 bases. The germline CDR1 and CDR2 sequences are LNHDA and SQIVND (reference sequence). This CDR3 comprises 15 residues. V shed 6 bases, J shed 0 bases, and the junction held 4 bases outside the gene matches. This CDR3 reads CASRGTGRSNQPQHF. For the CDR3, the DNA is TGTGCCAGTAGAGGGACAGGCCGTAGCAATCAGCCCCAGCATTTT.

The rearrangement links TRBV2 to TRBJ1-4, with D possibly matching TRBD1 (5 bases). The CDR3 has 13 amino acids. Trimming removed 8 bases from V and 8 bases from J, with 15 bases in between. In germline, CDR1 is SNHLY, CDR2 FYNNEI. The CDR3 spells CASYADIKEKLFF. CDR3 DNA: TGTGCCAGCTACGCGGACATTAAAGAAAAACTGTTTTTT.

The chain employs TRBV29-1 and TRBJ2-5; TRBD1 matches at 11 bases. The CDR3 is 14 amino acids. Germline CDR1 reads SQVTM; CDR2 reads ANQGSEA. With V trimmed by 8 bases and J by 4 bases, 9 bases remained unmatched. The CDR3 spells CSSYAGTGGETQYF. The CDR3 DNA sequence: TGCAGCTCTTACGCCGGGACAGGGGGAGAGACCCAGTACTTC.

The chain uses TRBV19 and TRBJ1-1; TRBD1 agrees at 8 bases. The germline V gene has CDR1 LNHDA and CDR2 SQIVND (reference sequence). The CDR3 runs 14 residues. Trimming took 6 bases from V and 5 from J; bases not matched to a gene: 8. CDR3: CASSYRGDGTEAFF. For the CDR3, the DNA is TGTGCCAGTAGCTACAGGGGGGATGGGACTGAAGCTTTCTTT.

This chain joins TRBV3-1 (or the pseudogene TRBV3-2) and TRBJ2-3; 12 bases fit TRBD2. The germline gives CDR1 LGHDT, CDR2 YNNKEL (reference sequence). Trimming cost V 1 base and J 0 bases; bases outside gene matches: 5. This CDR3 region has 18 residues. The CDR3 coding sequence is TGTGCCAGCAGCCAAGCTGGACTAGCGGGGATGAGCACAGATACGCAGTATTTT. Its protein is CASSQAGLAGMSTDTQYF.

Only a few counts were recorded for this clone. This chain joins TRBV10-2 and TRBJ2-7, with 10 nucleotides matching TRBD1. This CDR3 has 13 amino acids. The germline V gene has CDR1 WSHSY and CDR2 SAAADI. V shed 3 bases and J 9 bases; nucleotides not matched to a gene: 5. The CDR3, as DNA: TGCGCCAGCAGTGAAGGGACAGGGGCATGGCAGTACTTC. The encoded protein is CASSEGTGAWQYF.

The CDR3 DNA reads TGTGCCAGCAGCCACGCCCGCTCGACAGCCCGGGAGGCAGATACGCAGTATTTT. Its translation is CASSHARSTAREADTQYF. The V gene is TRBV7-2, the J gene TRBJ2-3, with TRBD2 matching 7 bases. V was clipped by 5 bases and J by 4 bases; unmatched bases: 18. This CDR3 has 18 amino acids. Germline-derived CDR1 and CDR2 are SGHTA and FQGNSA.